The source of this T cell receptor beta chain is a study of beta chain features in type 1 diabetes. Study findings and constraints: Significant though moderate, a shortening of TCRB CDR3s appeared in all four CD4+ subsets of Type 1 diabetes patients.

Trimming removed 0 bases from V and 8 bases from J; junction bases left unmatched: 11. CDR3 length: 16 residues. The germline V gene encodes CDR1 MGHRA and CDR2 YSYEKL. Expressed TCRB transcripts were sequenced, since all the RNA that had been isolated was reverse transcribed. Profiled with immunoSEQ multiplex PCR; TCRdb holds only in-frame clones, not every one. The sample holds 300,000 to 400,000 clones, 9.6% seen once. Comments on this clone: The antigen is unknown.

The sequencing sample was made of central memory CD4+ T cells from blood. This receptor was identified in a man younger than 40 with type 1 diabetes. V is TRBV4-1 and J is TRBJ1-1; 8 nucleotides match TRBD1. The CDR3 DNA reads as TGCGCCAGCAGCCAAGATCGGAACAGGGGGTACTCCGAAGCTTTCTTT. Encoded protein: CASSQDRNRGYSEAFF.